This T cell receptor (beta chain) appears in the sequencing data of a study of technical replicates of blood from a few donors. Measured with immunoSEQ multiplex PCR; TCRdb has only the in-frame clones, and not every one. The data show under 90,000 clones, roughly 94% seen once. Germline V gene data show CDR1 as MNHNY and CDR2 as SVGAGI (reference sequence). The CDR3 runs 11 residues. V was shortened by 4 bases and J by 4 bases, with 5 bases between the two germline ends. The V gene is TRBV6-6, the J gene TRBJ2-7, with D hard to call. The clonotype originates from a human donor in good health. The sequencing input was T cells isolated from PBMCs. The CDR3 region is CASSSNYEQYF. The CDR3 DNA reads as TGTGCCAGCAGTTCAAATTACGAGCAGTACTTC.